One T cell receptor (beta chain) is described in this entry. This entry comes from a study of blood T cell repertoires in COVID-19. Turning to the study itself: The United States, Italy and Spain supplied acute and convalescent COVID-19 samples. From T cells, B-cell-depleted T cells, or PBMCs came the material, which was cDNA or gDNA.

Participants were aged about 18 to 95 years, lived in about two dozen US areas, and enrolled virtually. Participants were placed into cohorts based on the clinical history they reported. Profiled with immunoSEQ multiplex PCR; TCRdb holds only in-frame clones, not every one. The sample lists just over 300,000 clones, 89% seen once, with roughly a tenth in the top ten. Germline V CDR1 and CDR2: SGHTA, FQGNSA. V lost 1 base and J 6 bases, leaving 9 bases between the germline ends. CDR3 length: 14 residues. The V gene is TRBV7-2, the J gene TRBJ2-2; D is possibly TRBD2 (5 bases). The receptor was derived from a woman between 35 and 50 years old who had recovered from COVID-19. Sequencing was done on a sample of PBMCs or T cells enriched from blood (not recorded which). DNA for the CDR3: TGTGCCAGCAGCTTAGGAGGGCTCGCCGGGGAGCTGTTTTTT. Protein product: CASSLGGLAGELFF. The whole variable domain, remainder taken from reference TRBV7-2 and TRBJ2-2, is GAGVSQSPSNKVTEKGKDVELRCDPISGHTALYWYRQSLGQGLEFLIYFQGNSAPDKSGLPSDRFSAERTGGSVSTLTIQRTQQEDSAVYLCASSLGGLAGELFFGEGSRLTVL.